These 32 T cell receptor beta chains came from one sample sequenced in a study of OX40 agonist ivuxolimab in advanced cancers. Repertoires were generated with immunoSEQ multiplex PCR, while TCRdb's copy carries only in-frame clones and drops some. This repertoire shows 80,000 to 85,000 clones, around 84% found once; its top ten account for 6.6%. This sample comprised CD4+ or CD8+ T cells sorted from blood, obtained in a trial of the OX40 agonist ivuxolimab. The receptor set was obtained from an adult with an advanced solid tumor such as melanoma, head and neck, liver or kidney cancer.

The rearrangement links TRBV5-6 to TRBJ2-5; TRBD2 matches at 8 bases. This CDR3 region has 16 residues. Germline V lookup: CDR1 SGHDT, CDR2 YYEEEE. The junction had 10 bases not matched to a gene; V was cut back by 4 bases and J by 2 bases. The CDR3 here is CASSQKPGGGQETQYF. The DNA of the CDR3 is TGTGCCAGCAGCCAAAAGCCCGGGGGGGGACAAGAGACCCAGTACTTC.

The chain links TRBV9 to TRBJ2-2, with 8 nucleotides matching TRBD1. Germline assignment: CDR1 SGDLS and CDR2 YYNGEE. V lost 1 base to trimming and J lost 3 bases; unmatched junction nucleotides: 14. This CDR3 spans 19 amino acids. The CDR3 region is CASSVPVYEDRVDTGELFF. In DNA, the CDR3 is TGTGCCAGCAGCGTACCGGTATACGAGGACAGGGTAGACACCGGGGAGCTGTTTTTT.

The chain carries TRBV14 and TRBJ2-1; 14 positions match TRBD2. V lost 4 bases, J lost 10 bases, and 12 bases stayed unmatched. The CDR3 has 17 amino acids. In germline, CDR1 is SGHDN, CDR2 FVKESK. Written as DNA, the CDR3 is TGTGCCAGCAGCCGCCTACCGGGACTAGCGGGGGAAGAAGAGCAGTTCTTC. This translates into CASSRLPGLAGEEEQFF.

The J gene is TRBJ1-2, the V gene TRBV30; D is undetermined. V lost 8 bases, J lost 2 bases, and 6 bases lay in between. Germline V lookup: CDR1 GTSNPN, CDR2 SVGIG (reference sequence). The CDR3 loop spans 10 amino acids. The CDR3, as DNA: TGTGCCGCTAAGAACTATGGCTACACCTTC. Amino acid sequence: CAAKNYGYTF.

The chain joins TRBV27 to TRBJ2-7; a possible D gene is TRBD1 (6 bases). The CDR3 has 14 amino acids. Germline V lookup: CDR1 MNHEY, CDR2 SMNVEV (reference sequence). V was clipped by 2 bases and J by 2 bases, with 10 bases between them. CDR3 coding DNA: TGTGCCAGCAGTTTAATCCCAGGGGCCTACGAGCAGTACTTC. The encoded protein is CASSLIPGAYEQYF.

The chain employs TRBV5-1 and TRBJ1-5; D not certain. V was pared by 3 bases and J by 4 bases, with 8 bases between. CDR3 size: 13 residues. Germline V gene data show CDR1 as SGHRS and CDR2 as YFSETQ. CDR3 DNA sequence: TGCGCCAGCAGCTGGGGAGGGAATCAGCCCCAGCATTTT. Its translation: CASSWGGNQPQHF.

There are a few counts of this clone. V is TRBV6-1 and J is TRBJ1-5, with TRBD1 identical over 8 bases. Trimming at V came to 10 bases and at J to 0 bases, leaving 5 bases not matched to a gene. CDR1 is MNHNS and CDR2 is SASEGT in the germline V gene. CDR3 size: 14 residues. CDR3: CAIQGANSNQPQHF. CDR3 DNA: TGTGCCATCCAGGGGGCTAATAGCAATCAGCCCCAGCATTTT.

This clone appeared once. The CDR3 DNA reads as TGTGCCAGCAGTTTCGGCGGGAGTGGGACCGGGGAGCTGTTTTTT. It encodes CASSFGGSGTGELFF. The chain uses TRBV28 and TRBJ2-2; 7 bases are shared with TRBD2. The CDR3 has 15 amino acids. The germline V gene encodes CDR1 MDHEN and CDR2 SYDVKM. With V trimmed by 3 bases and J by 5 bases, 6 bases remained unmatched.

The chain couples TRBV10-3 to TRBJ2-1; TRBD2 matches at 9 bases. Trimming cost V 4 bases and J 6 bases; bases outside gene matches: 7. Germline V CDR1 and CDR2: ENHRY, SYGVKD. The CDR3 runs to 15 residues. CDR3 in amino acids: CAISVELAGGNEQFF. The CDR3 nucleotides are TGTGCCATCAGTGTGGAACTAGCGGGTGGCAATGAGCAGTTCTTC.

This clone was counted a single time. V is TRBV5-1 and J is TRBJ2-5; 13 nucleotides match TRBD2. This CDR3 spans 15 amino acids. The V gene end was trimmed by 4 bases and the J gene end by 5 bases; junction bases not matched to a gene: 5. Per germline, CDR1 SGHRS and CDR2 YFSETQ. The CDR3 coding sequence is TGCGCCAGCAGCATTGGACTAGCGGGGGCGGAGACCCAGTACTTC. Its protein product is CASSIGLAGAETQYF.

This sequence joins TRBV30 and TRBJ2-1; the match to TRBD1 covers 10 bases. With 3 bases clipped from V and 8 bases from J, the junction kept 7 bases outside the gene matches. CDR1 and CDR2 (germline): GTSNPN, SVGIG (reference sequence). The CDR3 loop spans 14 amino acids. CDR3 nucleotides: TGTGCCTGGAGCAAGGGACAGGGGACCGATGAGCAGTTCTTC. Translated, it gives CAWSKGQGTDEQFF.

V and J are TRBV4-2 and TRBJ2-3; D not certain. Trimming pared 0 bases from V and 4 bases from J, leaving 17 bases between. The germline gives CDR1 LGHNA, CDR2 YNFKEQ. The CDR3 extends over 17 amino acids. DNA for the CDR3: TGTGCCAGCAGCCAAGAGTGGTCACCAGCTGGCGCAGATACGCAGTATTTT. It specifies CASSQEWSPAGADTQYF.

V usage is TRBV5-8 and J usage is TRBJ1-2; the match to TRBD1 covers 7 bases. The CDR3 is 15 residues long. Per the germline V gene, CDR1 is SGHTS and CDR2 is YDEGEE. The junction had 5 bases not matched to a gene; V was cut back by 2 bases and J by 1 base. CDR3: CASSFRGQYNYGYTF. The CDR3 coding sequence is TGTGCCAGCAGCTTCAGGGGACAGTATAACTATGGCTACACCTTC. The whole variable domain, filled in from reference TRBV5-8 and TRBJ1-2, reads EAGVTQSPTHLIKTRGQQATLRCSPISGHTSVYWYQQALGLGLQFLLWYDEGEERNRGNFPPRFSGRQFPNYSSELNVNALELEDSALYLCASSFRGQYNYGYTFGSGTRLTVV.

V usage is TRBV13 and J usage is TRBJ1-5; D remains ambiguous. From germline, CDR1 is PRHDT and CDR2 FYEKMQ (reference sequence). V lost 0 bases and J lost 7, with 10 bases in between. This CDR3 region has 14 residues. The CDR3 loop is CASSLGRGKQPQHF. CDR3 nucleotides: TGTGCCAGCAGCTTAGGCCGGGGTAAGCAGCCCCAGCATTTT.

Only a few counts were recorded for this clone. The chain has TRBV5-8 and TRBJ1-5, with TRBD1 as a possible D gene (5 bases). Per germline, CDR1 SGHTS and CDR2 YDEGEE. Between the trimmed V and J ends, which lost 4 bases and 7 bases, there was a span of 9 bases. The CDR3 extends over 12 amino acids. In nucleotides, the CDR3 is TGTGCCAGCAGCCCGGGGGACCAGCCCCAGCATTTT. Encoded protein: CASSPGDQPQHF.

This clone is a singleton in its sample. This chain joins TRBV6-1 and TRBJ1-5; D not certain. This CDR3 comprises 17 residues. Germline CDR1 MNHNS, CDR2 SASEGT. Between the trimmed V and J ends, which lost 2 bases and 9 bases, there was a span of 23 bases. This CDR3 is CASSERLVRQLDRPQHF. In DNA, the CDR3 is TGTGCCAGCAGTGAACGCCTGGTCCGACAACTGGATCGGCCCCAGCATTTT.

The chain is built from TRBV30 and TRBJ2-5, with 7 bases lining up with TRBD1. V trimming: 8 bases; J trimming: 5 bases; junction bases outside the gene matches: 5. The CDR3 consists of 11 residues. Germline lookup yields CDR1 GTSNPN and CDR2 SVGIG (reference sequence). CDR3 amino acids: CAGDSSETQYF. CDR3 nucleotides: TGTGCCGGGGACAGCAGCGAGACCCAGTACTTC.

The CDR3 reads CASSSRTGASNQPQHF. For the CDR3, the DNA is TGTGCCAGCAGTTCTCGGACAGGGGCTAGCAATCAGCCCCAGCATTTT. The chain recombines TRBV6-5 with TRBJ1-5, with 9 bases lining up with TRBD1. Germline CDR1 reads MNHEY; CDR2 reads SVGAGI. V trimming: 4 bases; J trimming: 0 bases; junction bases outside the gene matches: 4. The CDR3 contains 16 residues.

V usage is TRBV27 and J usage is TRBJ1-5; unclear D gene. V was clipped by 5 bases and J by 0 bases, with 11 bases between them. The germline gives CDR1 MNHEY, CDR2 SMNVEV (reference sequence). CDR3 size: 15 residues. CDR3 bases: TGTGCCAGCAGTCGGTACAGTTATAGCAATCAGCCCCAGCATTTT. Protein product: CASSRYSYSNQPQHF.

The gene calls are TRBV7-7 and TRBJ2-5; no reliable D call. V was shortened by 3 bases and J by 4 bases, with 9 bases between the two germline ends. CDR3 length equals 13 residues. Germline CDR1 SSHAT, CDR2 FNYEAQ (reference sequence). CDR3 DNA: TGTGCCAGCAGCTTGGCCCGCCGAGAGACCCAGTACTTC. It is translated as CASSLARRETQYF.

The genes are TRBV5-1 and TRBJ1-2, with D possibly being TRBD1 (6 bases). Germline V gene sequence: CDR1 SGHRS, CDR2 YFSETQ. V lost 1 base, J lost 5 bases, and 15 bases lay in between. The CDR3 is made up of 15 amino acids. The CDR3 DNA reads as TGCGCCAGCAGCTTGTTTAGCGCAGGGGATTATGGCTACACCTTC. Amino acid sequence: CASSLFSAGDYGYTF.

V and J are TRBV19 and TRBJ1-4; TRBD1 agrees at 7 bases. CDR1 LNHDA and CDR2 SQIVND come from the germline V gene (reference sequence). The CDR3 totals 15 residues. The V gene end was trimmed by 7 bases and the J gene end by 3 bases; junction bases not matched to a gene: 8. The CDR3 region has the DNA TGTGCCAGTAAAACCGGGACAGCCTCTAATGAAAAACTGTTTTTT. It specifies CASKTGTASNEKLFF.

CDR3 DNA: TGTGCCAGCTCACCATCAGGACAGACCTACGAGCAGTACGTC. Protein sequence: CASSPSGQTYEQYV. The V and J genes are TRBV18 and TRBJ2-7; a weak D match, TRBD1 (6 bases). Trimming removed 2 bases from V and 2 bases from J, with 10 bases in between. CDR3 length: 14 residues. Per germline, CDR1 KGHSH and CDR2 LQKENI.

The V call is TRBV28, the J call TRBJ1-5; 11 bases are a match to TRBD1. CDR1 MDHEN and CDR2 SYDVKM come from the germline V gene. The CDR3 contains 14 residues. With 6 bases clipped from V and 4 bases from J, the junction kept 2 bases outside the gene matches. The CDR3 coding sequence is TGTGCCAGCAGCGGGACAGGGGGAAATCAGCCCCAGCATTTT. The encoded protein is CASSGTGGNQPQHF.

V is TRBV18 and J is TRBJ2-2, with 8 nucleotides matching TRBD1. In germline, CDR1 is KGHSH, CDR2 LQKENI. The CDR3 loop spans 15 amino acids. After removal of 6 bases from V and 7 bases from J, the junction contained 10 bases not matched to a gene. In DNA form, the CDR3 reads TGTGCCAGCTCCCACCATGGACAGGGTGTCGGGGAGCTGTTTTTT. Protein: CASSHHGQGVGELFF. Variable domain in full (rest from reference TRBV18 and TRBJ2-2): NAGVMQNPRHLVRRRGQEARLRCSPMKGHSHVYWYRQLPEEGLKFMVYLQKENIIDESGMPKERFSAEFPKEGPSILRIQQVVRGDSAAYFCASSHHGQGVGELFFGEGSRLTVL.

The V call is TRBV7-3, the J call TRBJ1-2, with D possibly being TRBD1 (5 bases). Germline CDR1 is SGHTA and CDR2 is FQGTGA. Trimming shortened V by 5 bases and J by 0 bases, and 13 bases separated the two germline ends. The CDR3 is made up of 15 amino acids. The CDR3 DNA is TGTGCCAGCAGCGAGACAGCGAATACTAACTATGGCTACACCTTC. It codes for CASSETANTNYGYTF.

V gene TRBV5-1 combines with J gene TRBJ2-1, with D perhaps given as TRBD1 or TRBD2 (5 bases each). From germline, CDR1 is SGHRS and CDR2 YFSETQ. Trimming stripped 0 bases from V and 7 bases from J, with 11 bases between. CDR3 length: 14 residues. CDR3 nucleotide sequence: TGCGCCAGCAGCTTGGGGGACGTTTGGAATGAGCAGTTCTTC. Translation gives CASSLGDVWNEQFF.

This sequence joins TRBV9 and TRBJ2-7, with 7 nucleotides matching TRBD2. Germline V gene sequence: CDR1 SGDLS, CDR2 YYNGEE. V lost 0 bases, J lost 0 bases, and 0 bases stayed unmatched. The CDR3 has 14 amino acids. This CDR3 reads CASSVGGSSYEQYF. In DNA, the CDR3 is TGTGCCAGCAGCGTAGGCGGGAGCTCCTACGAGCAGTACTTC.

CDR3 bases: TGTGCCAGCAGCCGAACCACAGATACGCAGTATTTT. Protein sequence: CASSRTTDTQYF. The chain employs TRBV7-9 and TRBJ2-3, with D unclear. The CDR3 runs to 12 residues. Trimming took off 5 bases at V and 2 bases at J, with 5 bases between the two ends. The germline CDR1 and CDR2 sequences are SEHNR and FQNEAQ (reference sequence).

This clone was detected only a few times. The J gene is TRBJ1-3, the V gene TRBV11-3, with D perhaps TRBD1 (5 bases). This CDR3 contains 15 residues. Trimming took off 5 bases at V and 4 bases at J, with 15 bases between the two ends. Germline CDR1 is SGHNT and CDR2 is YENEEA. CDR3 amino acids: CASSPGTERGNTIYF. The CDR3 coding sequence is TGTGCCAGCAGCCCCGGGACCGAGCGGGGAAACACCATATATTTT.

This chain uses TRBV2 with TRBJ2-4; D not certain. Trimming stripped 3 bases from V and 3 bases from J, with 6 bases between. Germline-derived CDR1 and CDR2 are SNHLY and FYNNEI. CDR3 length equals 13 residues. CDR3: CASSDGNKNIQYF. The CDR3 bases are TGTGCCAGCAGTGATGGGAACAAAAACATTCAGTACTTC.

The V gene is TRBV6-1, the J gene TRBJ2-1; D unclear. V lost 3 bases, J lost 0 bases, and 18 bases lay in between. There are 18 residues in the CDR3. Germline CDR1 MNHNS, CDR2 SASEGT. The CDR3 DNA reads TGTGCCAGCAGTGATCCGAGGTTGCGGACGAGCTCCTACAATGAGCAGTTCTTC. Residues: CASSDPRLRTSSYNEQFF.